The 30 T cell receptor beta chains reported below all come from one sample, sequenced in a study of CD8+ T cells in alopecia areata. Treatment of the sample: oral pan-JAK inhibitor, 5-10 mg twice daily. RNA was isolated and reverse transcribed to cDNA, the sequencing template. The protocol was immunoSEQ multiplex PCR, while the TCRdb copy is restricted to in-frame clones and leaves out a portion. The table shows 150,000 to 200,000 clones, with around 60% occurring only once. This sample comprised CD4+ T cells sorted from blood, obtained around week 47, from a patient treated with tofacitinib. The source of these receptors is a human donor with alopecia areata.

J is TRBJ2-6 and V is TRBV27; the D call may be TRBD1 or TRBD2 (5 bases each). The CDR3 contains 15 residues. Trimming stripped 6 bases from V and 1 base from J, with 10 bases between. Looked up from germline, CDR1 is MNHEY and CDR2 is SMNVEV (reference sequence). The CDR3 here is CASRGVSSGANVLTF. CDR3 coding DNA: TGTGCCAGCAGGGGGGTTTCATCTGGGGCCAACGTCCTGACTTTC.

The chain has TRBV25-1 and TRBJ1-2, with 9 bases matching TRBD1. CDR1 is MGHDK and CDR2 is SYGVNS in the germline V gene. CDR3 length equals 15 residues. With 1 base clipped from V and 9 bases from J, the junction kept 9 bases outside the gene matches. The CDR3 nucleotides are TGTGCCAGCAGTGAATCTTCTGGGACAGGGAGTTGCTACACCTTC. It yields the protein CASSESSGTGSCYTF.

CDR3 residues: CASSFVRGLEGNEQFF. In DNA form, the CDR3 reads TGTGCCAGCAGCTTCGTCAGGGGACTAGAGGGCAATGAGCAGTTCTTC. V usage is TRBV11-1 and J usage is TRBJ2-1, with TRBD2 matching over 8 bases. V lost 3 bases, J lost 6 bases, and 10 bases stayed unmatched. The CDR3 has 16 residues. In germline, CDR1 is SGHAT, CDR2 FQDESV (reference sequence).

This chain uses TRBV29-1 with TRBJ2-5; 11 nucleotides line up with TRBD1. Germline V lookup: CDR1 SQVTM, CDR2 ANQGSEA. This CDR3 is 16 amino acids long. After removal of 7 bases from V and 4 bases from J, the junction contained 14 bases not matched to a gene. CDR3 coding DNA: TGCAGCGCCAGCCGTAAAGGACAGGGGGCAGGAGAGACCCAGTACTTC. Its protein product is CSASRKGQGAGETQYF.

The table lists this clone with a few counts. The chain links TRBV29-1 to TRBJ2-2, with D unclear. The CDR3 has 14 amino acids. V was pared by 4 bases and J by 4 bases, with 13 bases between. Germline-derived CDR1 and CDR2 are SQVTM and ANQGSEA. Written as DNA, the CDR3 is TGCAGCGTTGCAAGTCCGATTTCCACCGGGGAGCTGTTTTTT. This translates into CSVASPISTGELFF.

The sample holds a few counts of this clone. V gene TRBV29-1 combines with J gene TRBJ1-1; D is unclear. V gave up 6 bases and J gave up 7 bases, with 15 bases separating them. Germline values: CDR1 SQVTM, CDR2 ANQGSEA. The CDR3 loop spans 12 amino acids. The CDR3 sequence: CSVRVFNGEAFF. The DNA for the CDR3 is TGCAGCGTGAGGGTATTTAATGGTGAAGCTTTCTTT.

The chain is built from TRBV13 and TRBJ2-3; 7 bases map to TRBD2. Losses at the gene ends were 0 bases for V and 0 bases for J; bases not matched to a gene: 3. CDR1 and CDR2 from the germline V gene are PRHDT and FYEKMQ (reference sequence). This CDR3 is built from 16 residues. The CDR3 here is CASSLGRGTSTDTQYF. The CDR3 region has the DNA TGTGCCAGCAGCTTAGGGCGGGGGACGAGCACAGATACGCAGTATTTT.

J is TRBJ1-4 and V is TRBV30; D is unresolved. The V and J ends lost 1 base and 1 base respectively, with 10 bases between them. Germline values: CDR1 GTSNPN, CDR2 SVGIG (reference sequence). There are 15 residues in the CDR3. The CDR3 sequence: CAWSANLRTNEKLFF. The DNA for the CDR3 is TGTGCCTGGAGTGCCAACTTGCGAACTAATGAAAAACTGTTTTTT.

This clone occurred a few times. The chain couples TRBV7-8 to TRBJ2-1, with TRBD2 matching over 13 bases. Losses at the gene ends were 3 bases for V and 6 bases for J; bases not matched to a gene: 2. Germline assignment: CDR1 SGHVS and CDR2 FQNEAQ. CDR3 length: 15 residues. This CDR3 is CASSLGLAGTNEQFF. As DNA, the CDR3 is TGTGCCAGCAGCTTGGGACTAGCGGGGACCAATGAGCAGTTCTTC. Combining the CDR3 with reference TRBV7-8 and TRBJ2-1 gives the whole variable domain GAGVSQSPRYKVAKRGQDVALRCDPISGHVSLFWYQQALGQGPEFLTYFQNEAQLDKSGLPSDRFFAERPEGSVSTLKIQRTQQEDSAVYLCASSLGLAGTNEQFFGPGTRLTVL.

This chain connects TRBV9 to TRBJ1-2; possible D gene TRBD1, 5 bases. The ends were cut back, 0 bases at V and 2 bases at J, with 11 bases in the middle. The CDR3 is made up of 15 amino acids. The germline CDR1 and CDR2 sequences are SGDLS and YYNGEE. The CDR3 region is CASSVEAGLNYGYTF. Written as DNA, the CDR3 is TGTGCCAGCAGCGTAGAGGCGGGACTAAACTATGGCTACACCTTC.

A single count supports this clone. DNA for the CDR3: TGCAGCGCTGGGACAGGGACGCAAGAGACCCAGTACTTC. As protein: CSAGTGTQETQYF. The rearrangement links TRBV29-1 to TRBJ2-5, with 9 bases that match TRBD1. The V segment lost 7 bases and the J segment 2 bases; nucleotides outside the gene matches: 5. Per the germline V gene, CDR1 is SQVTM and CDR2 is ANQGSEA. CDR3 length: 13 amino acids. The whole variable domain, remainder taken from reference TRBV29-1 and TRBJ2-5, is SAVISQKPSRDICQRGTSLTIQCQVDSQVTMMFWYRQQPGQSLTLIATANQGSEATYESGFVIDKFPISRPNLTFSTLTVSNMSPEDSSIYLCSAGTGTQETQYFGPGTRLLVL.

This clone was observed a few times. The chain recombines TRBV4-3 with TRBJ2-5, with 14 nucleotides matching TRBD2. CDR3 size: 20 residues. CDR1 and CDR2 from the germline V gene are LGHNA and YSLEER. J was trimmed by 7 bases and V by 0 bases; bases with no gene match: 16. The CDR3 region has the DNA TGCGCCAGCAGCCAAGATTTCCCCGGGACTAGCGGGGGCGCGGGGGGGACCCAGTACTTC. Translated, it gives CASSQDFPGTSGGAGGTQYF.

This chain connects TRBV29-1 to TRBJ2-7; 8 bases line up with TRBD1. V shed 6 bases, J shed 2 bases, and the junction held 15 bases outside the gene matches. CDR3 size: 16 residues. Germline V gene data show CDR1 as SQVTM and CDR2 as ANQGSEA. The CDR3 spells CSVGGTGPKGTYEQYF. CDR3 DNA: TGCAGCGTAGGAGGGACAGGTCCTAAAGGGACCTACGAGCAGTACTTC.

The chain combines TRBV30 with TRBJ2-7, with TRBD2 identical over 13 bases. The CDR3 length is 16 residues. V trimming: 1 base; J trimming: 7 bases; junction bases outside the gene matches: 10. Germline V gives CDR1 GTSNPN, CDR2 SVGIG (reference sequence). The CDR3 nucleotides are TGTGCCTGGAGTGAACGGACTAGCGGGGGCATTCGGGAGCAGTACTTC. Its translation is CAWSERTSGGIREQYF.

Only a few counts were recorded for this clone. A junction end diverges from the germline sequence, so it may reflect a read error. The genes are TRBV29-1 and TRBJ2-3, with D unresolved. Germline CDR1 and CDR2: SQVTM and ANQGSEA. CDR3 size: 14 residues. This CDR3 is CSVELTSAPDTQYF. CDR3 sequence (DNA): TGCAGCGTTGAATTAACCAGCGCCCCAGACACGCAGTATTTT.

This clone has only one observation. The genes are TRBV5-6 and TRBJ1-2; D may be TRBD1 (6 bases). This CDR3 spans 15 amino acids. Germline CDR1 is SGHDT and CDR2 is YYEEEE. V gave up 1 base and J gave up 2 bases, with 12 bases separating them. CDR3 in amino acids: CASSLTNRENYGYTF. In nucleotides, the CDR3 is TGTGCCAGCAGCTTGACGAACAGGGAAAACTATGGCTACACCTTC. The full variable domain, its missing parts supplied by reference TRBV5-6 and TRBJ1-2, is DAGVTQSPTHLIKTRGQQVTLRCSPKSGHDTVSWYQQALGQGPQFIFQYYEEEERQRGNFPDRFSGHQFPNYSSELNVNALLLGDSALYLCASSLTNRENYGYTFGSGTRLTVV.

This rearrangement joins TRBV15 to TRBJ2-7, with D perhaps TRBD1 (6 bases). Germline loops: CDR1 LNHNV, CDR2 YYDKDF (reference sequence). The CDR3 has 13 amino acids. Trimming pared 0 bases from V and 6 bases from J, leaving 9 bases between. DNA for the CDR3: TGTGCCACCAGCAGAGATTGGGACATCGAGCAGTACTTC. This translates into CATSRDWDIEQYF.

This sequence joins TRBV5-6 and TRBJ2-3; 10 nucleotides align to TRBD2. CDR3 size: 13 residues. J lost 4 bases, V lost 6 bases, and 2 bases had no gene match. CDR1 and CDR2 (germline): SGHDT, YYEEEE. The CDR3 sequence is CASNLAGADTQYF. The CDR3 DNA is TGTGCCAGCAACCTAGCGGGGGCAGATACGCAGTATTTT.

The chain has TRBV6-1 and TRBJ2-2, with D possibly being TRBD1 or TRBD2 (6 bases each). V was trimmed by 7 bases and J by 0 bases, leaving 12 bases between them. The germline gives CDR1 MNHNS, CDR2 SASEGT. The CDR3 is 15 amino acids. CDR3 residues: CASTKGGSNTGELFF. The DNA of the CDR3 is TGTGCCAGCACCAAGGGGGGATCGAACACCGGGGAGCTGTTTTTT.

This clone showed up just a few times. The J gene is TRBJ2-7, the V gene TRBV6-5; TRBD1 aligns across 9 bases. The CDR3 runs to 15 residues. The V segment lost 2 bases and the J segment 6 bases; nucleotides outside the gene matches: 8. In germline, CDR1 is MNHEY, CDR2 SVGAGI. In DNA form, the CDR3 reads TGTGCCAGCAGTTACGCGGGACAGGGCGTAACCGAGCAGTACTTC. Amino acid sequence: CASSYAGQGVTEQYF.

This clone has only a few counts. Here the CDR3 DNA reads TGTGCCAGCAGCTTAATGGGACAGTATAATTCACCCCTCCACTTT. The encoded protein is CASSLMGQYNSPLHF. This chain uses TRBV7-3 with TRBJ1-6; TRBD1 matches at 7 bases. The length of the CDR3 is 15 residues. After removal of 1 base from V and 4 bases from J, the junction contained 1 base not matched to a gene. The germline gives CDR1 SGHTA, CDR2 FQGTGA.

The V gene is TRBV29-1, the J gene TRBJ2-1, with 16 bases lining up with TRBD2. This CDR3 region has 18 residues. Germline V gives CDR1 SQVTM, CDR2 ANQGSEA. V shed 7 bases and J 2 bases; nucleotides not matched to a gene: 11. The DNA of the CDR3 is TGCAGCGCCTCTGGGACTAGCGGGGGGGCCATGGCCTACAATGAGCAGTTCTTC. Encoded protein: CSASGTSGGAMAYNEQFF.

This chain uses TRBV11-2 with TRBJ1-4; D gene unclear. V dropped 6 bases and J dropped 4 bases, with 9 bases sitting between them. CDR1 SGHAT and CDR2 FQNNGV come from the germline V gene. The CDR3 is 13 amino acids. For the CDR3, the DNA is TGTGCCAGCAGTAACAGTGATAATGAAAAACTGTTTTTT. Translating it yields CASSNSDNEKLFF.

The V and J genes are TRBV4-2 and TRBJ2-3; D gene ambiguous. The germline V and J ends were trimmed by 0 bases and 6 bases, with 7 bases remaining between them. The CDR3 is 13 amino acids. The V gene's germline CDR1 is LGHNA and CDR2 YNFKEQ. CDR3 DNA: TGTGCCAGCAGCCAAGAATTAGGGGATACGCAGTATTTT. The encoded protein is CASSQELGDTQYF.

This clone was found a few times. The chain has TRBV19 and TRBJ2-3; D is uncertain. From germline, CDR1 is LNHDA and CDR2 SQIVND (reference sequence). The germline V and J ends were trimmed by 6 bases and 6 bases, with 4 bases remaining between them. This CDR3 is built from 10 residues. In nucleotides, the CDR3 is TGTGCCAGTAGCGGGGATACGCAGTATTTT. Translating gives CASSGDTQYF.

This rearrangement joins TRBV5-6 to TRBJ2-3, with D possibly TRBD1 on 6 matching bases. The V end lost 4 bases, the J end lost 3 bases, and 12 bases lay between the germline ends. The CDR3 is made up of 14 amino acids. The V gene's germline CDR1 is SGHDT and CDR2 YYEEEE. The CDR3 here is CASSTQQGTDTQYF. CDR3 sequence (DNA): TGTGCCAGCAGCACACAACAGGGAACAGATACGCAGTATTTT.

The rearrangement uses TRBV29-1 and TRBJ1-1; the D is unclear. V lost 4 bases and J 1 base, leaving 10 bases between the germline ends. The CDR3 length is 13 residues. CDR1 and CDR2 from the germline V gene are SQVTM and ANQGSEA. The CDR3 DNA is TGCAGCGTTGGAGAACACTCGAACACTGAAGCTTTCTTT. This sequence encodes CSVGEHSNTEAFF.

On this clone: The same CDR3 arises from other DNA sequences in this sample as well. The V gene is TRBV5-1, the J gene TRBJ1-1; D ambiguous. Trimming removed 0 bases from V and 0 bases from J, with 3 bases in between. The CDR3 covers 13 residues. Looked up from germline, CDR1 is SGHRS and CDR2 is YFSETQ. Here the CDR3 DNA reads TGCGCCAGCAGCTTGGCGGTGAACACTGAAGCTTTCTTT. It specifies CASSLAVNTEAFF.

J is TRBJ1-2 and V is TRBV30, with a weak D call TRBD1 (6 bases). The CDR3 extends over 13 amino acids. In germline, CDR1 is GTSNPN, CDR2 SVGIG (reference sequence). V was trimmed by 4 bases and J by 4 bases, leaving 13 bases between them. The CDR3 coding sequence is TGTGCCTGGACCCTGACAGGTCCCTATGGCTACACCTTC. It is translated as CAWTLTGPYGYTF.

This clone has only a few counts. The V gene is TRBV29-1, the J gene TRBJ2-7; TRBD1 aligns across 7 bases. V shed 7 bases and J 4 bases; nucleotides not matched to a gene: 7. There are 12 residues in the CDR3. Germline loops: CDR1 SQVTM, CDR2 ANQGSEA. The CDR3 sequence is CSGWRQGYEQYF. The CDR3 DNA follows: TGCAGCGGTTGGAGACAGGGTTACGAGCAGTACTTC.